This is a list of T cell receptor beta chains from one sample in a study of control samples from healthy donors and cancer patients. Profiled with immunoSEQ multiplex PCR; TCRdb holds only in-frame clones, not every one. The data show around 190,000 clones, and the top ten clones hold roughly 2%. Source material: blood. The receptors come from a woman in her twenties or thirties in good health. Both conserved end residues are part of each CDR3. Each record gives: CDR3 length, J gene, V gene, D gene, clone size, CDR3 DNA, CDR3 protein. D genes are given only for firm matches. Only some rows state a clone size, as once, few, many or a class for expanded clones.

CDR3 length: 15
J gene: TRBJ2-7
V gene: TRBV27
D gene: -
clone size: -
CDR3 DNA: TGTGCCAGCAGGCTCACCATGGGGGGCGGGTACGAGCAGTACTTC
CDR3 protein: CASRLTMGGGYEQYF

CDR3 length: 17
J gene: TRBJ2-7
V gene: TRBV4-1
D gene: TRBD2
clone size: -
CDR3 DNA: TGCGCCAGCAGCAAAGCGGGGGGGGCCGGAATCTCCTACGAGCAGTACTTC
CDR3 protein: CASSKAGGAGISYEQYF

CDR3 length: 13
J gene: TRBJ1-5
V gene: TRBV7-8
D gene: -
clone size: -
CDR3 DNA: TGTGCCAGCAGCTTAACAGACAATCAGCCCCAGCATTTT
CDR3 protein: CASSLTDNQPQHF

CDR3 length: 13
J gene: TRBJ2-3
V gene: TRBV18
D gene: TRBD1
clone size: -
CDR3 DNA: TGTGCCAGCTCACCGACAGGGATTGATACGCAGTATTTT
CDR3 protein: CASSPTGIDTQYF

CDR3 length: 15
J gene: TRBJ2-7
V gene: TRBV9
D gene: TRBD1
clone size: -
CDR3 DNA: TGTGCCAGCAGCGTAGAGGGGACAGGGGGTTACGAGCAGTACTTC
CDR3 protein: CASSVEGTGGYEQYF

CDR3 length: 15
J gene: TRBJ1-3
V gene: TRBV19
D gene: -
clone size: -
CDR3 DNA: TGTGCCAGTAGTAACCCGTACACAGGAGGAAACACCATATATTTT
CDR3 protein: CASSNPYTGGNTIYF

CDR3 length: 11
J gene: TRBJ2-7
V gene: TRBV20-1
D gene: TRBD1
clone size: -
CDR3 DNA: TGCAGTGCGTCCCAGGGGGACGAGCAGTACTTC
CDR3 protein: CSASQGDEQYF

CDR3 length: 14
J gene: TRBJ2-7
V gene: TRBV6-2/TRBV6-3
D gene: -
clone size: medium-sized
CDR3 DNA: TGTGCCAGCAGTTACAAGACGGACGCCTACGAGCAGTACTTC
CDR3 protein: CASSYKTDAYEQYF

CDR3 length: 13
J gene: TRBJ1-5
V gene: TRBV12-3/TRBV12-4
D gene: -
clone size: -
CDR3 DNA: TGTGCCAGCAGTTTAGCCGCGAATCAGCCCCAGCATTTT
CDR3 protein: CASSLAANQPQHF

CDR3 length: 15
J gene: TRBJ2-3
V gene: TRBV4-3
D gene: TRBD1
clone size: -
CDR3 DNA: TGCGCCAGCAGCCAGCAGGGACAGGGAACAGATACGCAGTATTTT
CDR3 protein: CASSQQGQGTDTQYF

CDR3 length: 16
J gene: TRBJ2-3
V gene: TRBV19
D gene: TRBD1
clone size: -
CDR3 DNA: TGTGCCAGTAGTACAGACGGACAGGGGTGGACAGATACGCAGTATTTT
CDR3 protein: CASSTDGQGWTDTQYF

CDR3 length: 15
J gene: TRBJ1-4
V gene: TRBV28
D gene: -
clone size: -
CDR3 DNA: TGTGCCAGCAGCGCCCTTGGGGGACTGGATGAAAAACTGTTTTTT
CDR3 protein: CASSALGGLDEKLFF

CDR3 length: 15
J gene: TRBJ2-3
V gene: TRBV5-8
D gene: TRBD2
clone size: -
CDR3 DNA: TGTGCCAGCAGCCTCGGGACTACGGGATCAGATACGCAGTATTTT
CDR3 protein: CASSLGTTGSDTQYF

CDR3 length: 15
J gene: TRBJ2-1
V gene: TRBV10-3
D gene: TRBD1
clone size: -
CDR3 DNA: TGTGCCATCTCCGCGGACAGGGGGGCCTACAATGAGCAGTTCTTC
CDR3 protein: CAISADRGAYNEQFF

CDR3 length: 16
J gene: TRBJ1-1
V gene: TRBV6-6
D gene: TRBD1
clone size: -
CDR3 DNA: TGTGCCAGCAGTTCCAACGGACAGGCCGGGAACACTGAAGCTTTCTTT
CDR3 protein: CASSSNGQAGNTEAFF

CDR3 length: 13
J gene: TRBJ1-5
V gene: TRBV4-3
D gene: -
clone size: -
CDR3 DNA: TGCGCCAGCAGCCAACAGGGAAATCAGCCCCAGCATTTT
CDR3 protein: CASSQQGNQPQHF

CDR3 length: 15
J gene: TRBJ2-7
V gene: TRBV19
D gene: -
clone size: -
CDR3 DNA: TGTGCCAGTGGGCCTTGGGGAGTGAGCTCCTACGAGCAGTACTTC
CDR3 protein: CASGPWGVSSYEQYF

CDR3 length: 15
J gene: TRBJ2-7
V gene: TRBV7-2
D gene: TRBD1
clone size: -
CDR3 DNA: TGTGCCAGCAGCTCCACAGGGGATTCCTCCTACGAGCAGTACTTC
CDR3 protein: CASSSTGDSSYEQYF

CDR3 length: 16
J gene: TRBJ1-2
V gene: TRBV19
D gene: TRBD1
clone size: -
CDR3 DNA: TGTGCCAGTACTTTTTCGGACAGGGCCTTTAAATATGGCTACACCTTC
CDR3 protein: CASTFSDRAFKYGYTF

CDR3 length: 15
J gene: TRBJ2-3
V gene: TRBV19
D gene: -
clone size: -
CDR3 DNA: TGTGCCAGTAGCCTCGGGGGCCCTAGCACAGATACGCAGTATTTT
CDR3 protein: CASSLGGPSTDTQYF

CDR3 length: 14
J gene: TRBJ2-1
V gene: TRBV18
D gene: -
clone size: -
CDR3 DNA: TGTGCCAGCTCACCACTCGGGGAGTTGAATGAGCAGTTCTTC
CDR3 protein: CASSPLGELNEQFF

CDR3 length: 13
J gene: TRBJ1-2
V gene: TRBV12-3/TRBV12-4
D gene: TRBD1
clone size: -
CDR3 DNA: TGTGCCAGCAGTTTAAAGGGGGCCTATGGCTACACCTTC
CDR3 protein: CASSLKGAYGYTF

CDR3 length: 14
J gene: TRBJ2-3
V gene: TRBV5-1
D gene: TRBD2
clone size: -
CDR3 DNA: TGCGCCAGTCAGCGGGGGGGCAAAACAGATACGCAGTATTTT
CDR3 protein: CASQRGGKTDTQYF

CDR3 length: 14
J gene: TRBJ2-2
V gene: TRBV7-3
D gene: -
clone size: -
CDR3 DNA: TGTGCCAGCAGCTCACTCCAGGGCTTCGGGGAGCTGTTTTTT
CDR3 protein: CASSSLQGFGELFF

CDR3 length: 16
J gene: TRBJ1-5
V gene: TRBV19
D gene: -
clone size: -
CDR3 DNA: TGTGCCAGTAGTATGGTGGTGGGGTATAGCAATCAGCCCCAGCATTTT
CDR3 protein: CASSMVVGYSNQPQHF

CDR3 length: 12
J gene: TRBJ1-2
V gene: TRBV25-1
D gene: TRBD1
clone size: -
CDR3 DNA: TGTGCCAGCGGGACAGGAATCTATGGCTACACCTTC
CDR3 protein: CASGTGIYGYTF

CDR3 length: 11
J gene: TRBJ1-2
V gene: TRBV5-1
D gene: -
clone size: -
CDR3 DNA: TGCGCCAGCAGCTTGGGGGAGGTCCTCACCTTC
CDR3 protein: CASSLGEVLTF

CDR3 length: 13
J gene: TRBJ1-2
V gene: TRBV7-9
D gene: -
clone size: -
CDR3 DNA: TGTGCCAGCAGCCAAAATGAGGGCTATGGCTACACCTTC
CDR3 protein: CASSQNEGYGYTF

CDR3 length: 17
J gene: TRBJ1-1
V gene: TRBV10-3
D gene: -
clone size: -
CDR3 DNA: TGTGCCATCAGTGAGTCGACACAGGGAAGAGTCAACACTGAAGCTTTCTTT
CDR3 protein: CAISESTQGRVNTEAFF

CDR3 length: 15
J gene: TRBJ2-7
V gene: TRBV9
D gene: TRBD1
clone size: -
CDR3 DNA: TGTGCCAGCAGCGTAGAGGACAGGATGACCTACGAGCAGTACTTC
CDR3 protein: CASSVEDRMTYEQYF

CDR3 length: 16
J gene: TRBJ2-1
V gene: TRBV28
D gene: TRBD2
clone size: -
CDR3 DNA: TGTGCCAGCAGCCAAGCGCGGGCGGGGGGGTCCAATGAGCAGTTCTTC
CDR3 protein: CASSQARAGGSNEQFF

CDR3 length: 15
J gene: TRBJ1-2
V gene: TRBV14
D gene: -
clone size: -
CDR3 DNA: TGTGCCAGCAGCCCTCAAGGAGGTCCTGGATATGGCTACACCTTC
CDR3 protein: CASSPQGGPGYGYTF

CDR3 length: 14
J gene: TRBJ1-4
V gene: TRBV28
D gene: -
clone size: -
CDR3 DNA: TGTGCCAGCAGTCCCCATGGGCCCTCGGAAAAACTGTTTTTT
CDR3 protein: CASSPHGPSEKLFF

CDR3 length: 15
J gene: TRBJ2-1
V gene: TRBV5-1
D gene: TRBD2
clone size: -
CDR3 DNA: TGCGCCAGCAGCTTGCCCCCCGGGGGGGCTGGTGAGCAGTTCTTC
CDR3 protein: CASSLPPGGAGEQFF

CDR3 length: 15
J gene: TRBJ1-4
V gene: TRBV4-1
D gene: -
clone size: -
CDR3 DNA: TGCGCCAGCAGCCAAGTAGGGTGGAAAAATGAAAAACTGTTTTTT
CDR3 protein: CASSQVGWKNEKLFF

CDR3 length: 13
J gene: TRBJ1-2
V gene: TRBV14
D gene: -
clone size: -
CDR3 DNA: TGTGCCAGCAGCCAAGCAGCAACTTATGGCTACACCTTC
CDR3 protein: CASSQAATYGYTF